Listed here are 5 T cell receptor beta chains from one sample, sequenced in a study of regulatory T cells in long-lasting Graves disease. As for time point: persistent/refractory GD, antithyroid drugs over 5 years with positive TRAb. The TCR library used RNA extracted from PBMCs. Relying on iRepertoire HTBI primers and Arm-PCR of CDR3 regions, the team built TCR beta libraries. TCRdb called the multiplex PCR reads again in MiXCR, with one record for every CDR3 protein. The sample comprises about 470,000 distinct CDR3 sequences, roughly 21% of which are singletons, and roughly 6.9% rests with the top ten. Sequencing was performed on peripheral blood mononuclear cells (PBMCs), taken when the disease was refractory, from a patient treated with antithyroid drugs. The receptors were sampled from a female donor with Graves disease.

This clonotype was seen more than once but under ten times. This sequence joins TRBV11-2 and TRBJ2-2; D is perhaps TRBD1 or TRBD2 (5 bases each). This CDR3 has 18 amino acids. CDR1 and CDR2 (germline): SGHAT, FQNNGV. V gave up 0 bases and J gave up 4 bases, with 18 bases separating them. This chain's CDR3 is CASSLESRGKVGTGELFF. CDR3 sequence (DNA): TGTGCCAGCAGCTTAGAATCACGGGGCAAGGTTGGCACCGGGGAGCTGTTTTTT.

This clonotype came up a few times. The V and J genes are TRBV9 and TRBJ2-7, with D perhaps being TRBD1 or TRBD2 (5 bases each). Trimming shortened V by 4 bases and J by 2 bases, and 13 bases separated the two germline ends. The CDR3 totals 14 residues. Germline loops: CDR1 SGDLS, CDR2 YYNGEE. In DNA form, the CDR3 reads TGTGCCAGCAGCATCCGGGACGGACCCTACGAGCAGTACTTC. Translated, it gives CASSIRDGPYEQYF.

This chain uses TRBV7-8 with TRBJ1-5; perhaps TRBD1 as D (5 bases). The V end lost 4 bases, the J end lost 2 bases, and 12 bases lay between the germline ends. The CDR3 is 15 residues long. The germline gives CDR1 SGHVS, CDR2 FQNEAQ. This CDR3 reads CASSSLGGGNQPQHF. For the CDR3, the DNA is TGTGCCAGCAGCTCGCTCGGGGGGGGCAATCAGCCCCAGCATTTT.

This clonotype was seen at least ten times. The chain recombines TRBV28 with TRBJ1-3; 7 nucleotides align to TRBD1. Germline V CDR1 and CDR2: MDHEN, SYDVKM. This CDR3 region has 16 residues. After removal of 4 bases from V and 3 bases from J, the junction contained 9 bases not matched to a gene. The CDR3, as DNA: TGTGCCAGCAGTTCCACGACAGGGTTGGGTGGAAACACCATATATTTT. Translation gives CASSSTTGLGGNTIYF.

This clonotype was seen ten or more times. This chain links TRBV6-5 with TRBJ1-2; D call uncertain. Trimming stripped 0 bases from V and 0 bases from J, with 11 bases between. The CDR3 contains 16 residues. The V gene's germline CDR1 is MNHEY and CDR2 SVGAGI. For the CDR3, the DNA is TGTGCCAGCAGTTACTCGAGTCTCAGAACTAACTATGGCTACACCTTC. This encodes CASSYSSLRTNYGYTF.